The 7 T cell receptor beta chains reported below all come from one sample, sequenced in a study of blood T cell repertoires in COVID-19. Profiling relied on immunoSEQ multiplex PCR, and the TCRdb table lists in-frame clones only, not all of them. The data show a few hundred thousand clones, about four fifths seen once. The specimen sequenced was PBMCs or T cells enriched from blood (not recorded which). The receptors derive from a woman in her fifties or sixties who had recovered from COVID-19.

This chain connects TRBV19 to TRBJ1-1; D unclear. Germline V CDR1 and CDR2: LNHDA, SQIVND (reference sequence). The V end was cut by 3 bases, the J end by 0 bases, with 11 bases between. CDR3 length: 15 amino acids. The CDR3 bases are TGTGCCAGTAGTATTTTAAGGGAGGTGAACACTGAAGCTTTCTTT. It specifies CASSILREVNTEAFF.

In this sample, this clone turned up once. The J gene is TRBJ2-3, the V gene TRBV2; 10 nucleotides match TRBD2. Germline CDR1 SNHLY, CDR2 FYNNEI. This CDR3 has 16 amino acids. V lost 5 bases to trimming and J lost 3 bases; unmatched junction nucleotides: 8. The CDR3 region is CASSPPGLAATDTQYF. The CDR3 DNA follows: TGTGCCAGCAGTCCGCCCGGACTAGCGGCTACAGATACGCAGTATTTT. Together with reference TRBV2 and TRBJ2-3, the CDR3 gives the full variable domain: EPEVTQTPSHQVTQMGQEVILRCVPISNHLYFYWYRQILGQKVEFLVSFYNNEISEKSEIFDDQFSVERPDGSNFTLKIRSTKLEDSAMYFCASSPPGLAATDTQYFGPGTRLTVL.

The V call is TRBV7-2, the J call TRBJ1-6; D not certain. The CDR3 totals 19 residues. V dropped 0 bases and J dropped 0 bases, with 15 bases sitting between them. Germline V gene lookup returns CDR1 SGHTA and CDR2 FQGNSA. As DNA, the CDR3 is TGTGCCAGCAGCTTAGCGATCCGGGTCAGCAGCTCCTATAATTCACCCCTCCACTTT. As protein: CASSLAIRVSSSYNSPLHF.

The gene calls are TRBV10-2 and TRBJ2-5, with 7 bases matching TRBD2. The ends lost 0 bases at V and 5 bases at J; junction bases unmatched: 0. Germline loops: CDR1 WSHSY, CDR2 SAAADI. CDR3 length equals 13 residues. CDR3 sequence: CASSESRGETQYF. The DNA of the CDR3 is TGCGCCAGCAGTGAGTCGCGGGGGGAGACCCAGTACTTC.

The V gene is TRBV4-1, the J gene TRBJ1-2; D perhaps matches TRBD1 (6 bases). The length of the CDR3 is 15 residues. Trimming cost V 3 bases and J 2 bases, with 13 bases left between them. Germline assignment: CDR1 MGHRA and CDR2 YSYEKL. CDR3: CASSHYRVLNYGYTF. The CDR3 DNA is TGCGCCAGCAGCCACTACAGGGTACTCAACTATGGCTACACCTTC.

This rearrangement joins TRBV5-1 to TRBJ2-4, with 8 bases aligning to TRBD1. Germline loops: CDR1 SGHRS, CDR2 YFSETQ. The CDR3 consists of 13 residues. J was trimmed by 8 bases and V by 3 bases; bases with no gene match: 4. This CDR3 reads CASSSDRGDIQYF. The CDR3, as DNA: TGCGCCAGCAGCTCTGACAGGGGTGACATTCAGTACTTC. The full variable domain, completed using reference TRBV5-1 and TRBJ2-4, is KAGVTQTPRYLIKTRGQQVTLSCSPISGHRSVSWYQQTPGQGLQFLFEYFSETQRNKGNFPGRFSGRQFSNSRSEMNVSTLELGDSALYLCASSSDRGDIQYFGAGTRLSVL.

The chain is built from TRBV2 and TRBJ1-2, with 8 bases fitting TRBD1. Germline CDR1 SNHLY, CDR2 FYNNEI. The trim removed 6 bases at V and 6 bases at J, leaving 6 bases unmatched. This CDR3 has 13 amino acids. CDR3: CASSLRTGNGYTF. Here the CDR3 DNA reads TGTGCCAGCAGCCTTAGGACAGGGAATGGCTACACCTTC. Filled out from reference TRBV2 and TRBJ1-2, the complete variable domain reads EPEVTQTPSHQVTQMGQEVILRCVPISNHLYFYWYRQILGQKVEFLVSFYNNEISEKSEIFDDQFSVERPDGSNFTLKIRSTKLEDSAMYFCASSLRTGNGYTFGSGTRLTVV.